This entry lists 9 T cell receptor beta chains sequenced from one sample in a study of PD-1 blockade in classical Hodgkin lymphoma. Every patient was affected by relapse after autologous stem cell transplantation, while exposure to brentuximab vedotin was not uniform. Only in-frame clones appear in the TCRdb table, and some are missing; sequencing was by immunoSEQ multiplex PCR. The data show approximately 4,300 clones, under 75% seen once. Sequenced here: peripheral blood mononuclear cells (PBMCs), sampled at baseline. These receptor sequences come from a human donor with classical Hodgkin lymphoma.

Points on this clone: A much larger clone lies a single base off, so this may be a read error. The V call is TRBV5-1, the J call TRBJ2-2, with 10 bases matching TRBD2. The CDR3 extends over 17 amino acids. The germline V gene encodes CDR1 SGHRS and CDR2 YFSETQ. The CDR3 nucleotides are TGCGCCCGCAGCTTGGGGAAAGCGGGGGGGCCGACCGGGGAGCTGTTTTTT. It specifies CARSLGKAGGPTGELFF.

This clone qualifies as large. Other DNA sequences within the sample encode an identical CDR3. The gene calls are TRBV25-1 and TRBJ1-2; D is ambiguous. V lost 5 bases and J lost 0, with 7 bases in between. The V gene's germline CDR1 is MGHDK and CDR2 SYGVNS. The CDR3 is made up of 13 amino acids. The DNA of the CDR3 is TGTGCCAGCAGTCTGGGAACTAACTATGGCTACACCTTC. This codes for CASSLGTNYGYTF.

CDR3 in amino acids: CASSFLGTGEQFF. CDR3 nucleotides: TGTGCCAGCAGCTTCTTGGGTACTGGTGAGCAGTTCTTC. V usage is TRBV7-3 and J usage is TRBJ2-1; D not resolved. The CDR3 runs 13 residues. Germline values: CDR1 SGHTA, CDR2 FQGTGA. The ends were cut back, 3 bases at V and 9 bases at J, with 12 bases in the middle.

In nucleotides, the CDR3 is TGTGCCAGCAGCCAACAACCCGGACTAGCGAGGGACTCCGAGCAGTACTTC. Amino acids: CASSQQPGLARDSEQYF. This rearrangement joins TRBV4-2 to TRBJ2-7, with TRBD2 identical over 9 bases. This CDR3 contains 17 residues. CDR1 and CDR2 from the germline V gene are LGHNA and YNFKEQ. J gave up 6 bases and V 2 bases, and 14 bases lay outside the gene matches.

Judged by abundance, this clone is medium-sized. CDR3 amino acids: CASSLTPIYEQYF. DNA for the CDR3: TGTGCCAGTAGTTTGACCCCAATCTACGAGCAGTACTTC. V gene TRBV19 combines with J gene TRBJ2-7, with D hard to call. V was clipped by 5 bases and J by 3 bases, with 11 bases between them. The CDR3 sequence is 13 residues long. CDR1 LNHDA and CDR2 SQIVND come from the germline V gene (reference sequence). The full variable domain, completed using reference TRBV19 and TRBJ2-7, is DGGITQSPKYLFRKEGQNVTLSCEQNLNHDAMYWYRQDPGQGLRLIYYSQIVNDFQKGDIAEGYSVSREKKESFPLTVTSAQKNPTAFYLCASSLTPIYEQYFGPGTRLTVT.

V gene TRBV2 combines with J gene TRBJ2-7; 8 bases fit TRBD1. The CDR3 totals 14 residues. Germline CDR1 and CDR2: SNHLY and FYNNEI. The J segment lost 3 bases and the V segment lost 6 bases, leaving 7 bases of the junction unmatched. The CDR3 loop reads CASSLRQGIYEQYF. The DNA of the CDR3 is TGTGCCAGCAGCTTAAGACAGGGGATCTACGAGCAGTACTTC.

This chain links TRBV5-1 with TRBJ2-3, with D perhaps assigned TRBD1 or TRBD2 (5 bases each). The CDR3 is made up of 15 amino acids. The germline V gene encodes CDR1 SGHRS and CDR2 YFSETQ. V gave up 2 bases and J gave up 4 bases, with 14 bases separating them. CDR3 sequence reads: CASSFSAGSADTQYF. The CDR3 bases are TGCGCCAGCAGCTTTAGTGCAGGGAGCGCAGATACGCAGTATTTT.

This clone was seen once. This chain connects TRBV7-2 to TRBJ2-7, with D unresolved. CDR3 length: 15 residues. V was trimmed by 2 bases and J by 2 bases, leaving 13 bases between them. Germline loops: CDR1 SGHTA, CDR2 FQGNSA. CDR3 sequence: CASSLTVIPTYEQYF. DNA for the CDR3: TGTGCCAGCAGCTTAACGGTGATACCCACCTACGAGCAGTACTTC. The variable domain in full, completed from reference TRBV7-2 and TRBJ2-7, reads GAGVSQSPSNKVTEKGKDVELRCDPISGHTALYWYRQSLGQGLEFLIYFQGNSAPDKSGLPSDRFSAERTGGSVSTLTIQRTQQEDSAVYLCASSLTVIPTYEQYFGPGTRLTVT.

The table lists this clone with a few counts. The chain has TRBV5-4 and TRBJ2-1, with 7 bases that match TRBD2. Unmatched junction bases numbered 8, after V lost 0 bases and J lost 2 bases. Germline CDR1 reads SGHNT; CDR2 reads YYREEE (reference sequence). The CDR3 loop spans 17 amino acids. CDR3 protein: CASSLGSPSGTYNEQFF. CDR3 nucleotide sequence: TGTGCCAGCAGCTTGGGGTCTCCCAGCGGGACCTACAATGAGCAGTTCTTC.